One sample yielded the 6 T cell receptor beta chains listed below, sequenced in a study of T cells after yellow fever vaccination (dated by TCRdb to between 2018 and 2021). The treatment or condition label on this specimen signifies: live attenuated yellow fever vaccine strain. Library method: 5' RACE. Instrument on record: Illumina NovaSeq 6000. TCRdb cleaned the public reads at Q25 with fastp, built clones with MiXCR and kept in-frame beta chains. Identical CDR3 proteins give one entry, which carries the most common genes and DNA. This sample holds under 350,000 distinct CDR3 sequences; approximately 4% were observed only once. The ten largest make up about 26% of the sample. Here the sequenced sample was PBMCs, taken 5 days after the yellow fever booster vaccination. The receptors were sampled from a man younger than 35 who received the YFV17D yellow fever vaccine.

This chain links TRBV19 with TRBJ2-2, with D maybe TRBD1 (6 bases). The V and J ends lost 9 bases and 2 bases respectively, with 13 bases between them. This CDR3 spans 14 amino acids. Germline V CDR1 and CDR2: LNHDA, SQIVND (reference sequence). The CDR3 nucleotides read TGTGCCAGCCGACGACAGGATAACACCGGGGAGCTGTTTTTT. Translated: CASRRQDNTGELFF.

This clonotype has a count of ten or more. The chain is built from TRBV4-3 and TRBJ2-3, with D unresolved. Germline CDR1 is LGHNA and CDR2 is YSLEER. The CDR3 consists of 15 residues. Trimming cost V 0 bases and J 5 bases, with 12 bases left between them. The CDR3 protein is CASSQDRNPRDTQYF. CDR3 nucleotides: TGCGCCAGCAGCCAAGATCGTAACCCTCGAGATACGCAGTATTTT.

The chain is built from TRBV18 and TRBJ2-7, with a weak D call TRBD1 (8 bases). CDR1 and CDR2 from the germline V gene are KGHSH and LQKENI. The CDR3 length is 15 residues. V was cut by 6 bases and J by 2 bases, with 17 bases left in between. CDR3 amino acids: CASSGGTGLTYEQYV. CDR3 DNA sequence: TGTGCCAGCTCCGGGGGGACAGGACTAACCTACGAGCAGTACGTC.

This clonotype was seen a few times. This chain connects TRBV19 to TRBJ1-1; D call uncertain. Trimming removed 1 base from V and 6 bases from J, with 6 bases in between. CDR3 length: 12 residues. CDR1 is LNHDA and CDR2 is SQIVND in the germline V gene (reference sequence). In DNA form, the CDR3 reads TGTGCCAGTAGTATAGCGGAATCTGAAGCTTTCTTT. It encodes CASSIAESEAFF.

CDR3 in DNA: TGTGCCATCAGGGACAGGGGGCGGACCGGGGAGCTGTTTTTT. Its translation is CAIRDRGRTGELFF. The chain joins TRBV10-3 to TRBJ2-2, with 11 bases fitting TRBD1. J gave up 5 bases and V 6 bases, and 2 bases lay outside the gene matches. Germline V gives CDR1 ENHRY, CDR2 SYGVKD. The CDR3 covers 14 residues.

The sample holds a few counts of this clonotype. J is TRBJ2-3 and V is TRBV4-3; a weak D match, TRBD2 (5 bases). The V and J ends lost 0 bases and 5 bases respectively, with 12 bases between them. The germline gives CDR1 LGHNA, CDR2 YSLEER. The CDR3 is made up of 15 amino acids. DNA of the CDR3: TGCGCCAGCAGCCAAGAGTCAAGGGCGGGAGATACGCAGTATTTT. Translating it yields CASSQESRAGDTQYF.